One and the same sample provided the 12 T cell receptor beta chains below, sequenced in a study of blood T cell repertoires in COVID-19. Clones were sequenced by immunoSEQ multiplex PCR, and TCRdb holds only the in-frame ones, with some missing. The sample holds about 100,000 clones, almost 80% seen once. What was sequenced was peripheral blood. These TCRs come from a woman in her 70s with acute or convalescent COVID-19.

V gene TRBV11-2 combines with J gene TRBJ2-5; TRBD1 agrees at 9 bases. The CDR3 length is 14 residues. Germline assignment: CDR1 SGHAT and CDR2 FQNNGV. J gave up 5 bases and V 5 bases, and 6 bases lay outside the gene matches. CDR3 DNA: TGTGCCAGCAGCCCGGGACAGGGCGGTGAGACCCAGTACTTC. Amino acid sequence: CASSPGQGGETQYF. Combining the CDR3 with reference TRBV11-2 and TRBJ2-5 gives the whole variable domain EAGVAQSPRYKIIEKRQSVAFWCNPISGHATLYWYQQILGQGPKLLIQFQNNGVVDDSQLPKDRFSAERLKGVDSTLKIQPAKLEDSAVYLCASSPGQGGETQYFGPGTRLLVL.

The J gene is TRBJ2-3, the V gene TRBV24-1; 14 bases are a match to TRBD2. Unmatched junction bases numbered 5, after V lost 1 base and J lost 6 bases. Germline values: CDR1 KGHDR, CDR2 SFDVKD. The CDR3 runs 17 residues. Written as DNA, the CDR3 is TGTGCCACCAGTGATTTTGGGACTAGCGGGGGAAGGGATACGCAGTATTTT. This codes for CATSDFGTSGGRDTQYF.

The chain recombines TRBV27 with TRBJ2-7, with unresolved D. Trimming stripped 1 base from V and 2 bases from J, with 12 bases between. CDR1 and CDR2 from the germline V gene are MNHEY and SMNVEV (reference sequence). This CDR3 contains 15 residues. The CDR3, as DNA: TGTGCCAGCAGTTTATACCGCACAGTAACCTACGAGCAGTACTTC. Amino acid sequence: CASSLYRTVTYEQYF.

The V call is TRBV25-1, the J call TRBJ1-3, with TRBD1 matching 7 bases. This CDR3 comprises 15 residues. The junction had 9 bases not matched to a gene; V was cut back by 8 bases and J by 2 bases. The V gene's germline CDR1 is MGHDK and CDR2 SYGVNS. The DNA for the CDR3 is TGTGCCAGCGTGGGAATGACAGGGACTGGAAACACCATATATTTT. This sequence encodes CASVGMTGTGNTIYF.

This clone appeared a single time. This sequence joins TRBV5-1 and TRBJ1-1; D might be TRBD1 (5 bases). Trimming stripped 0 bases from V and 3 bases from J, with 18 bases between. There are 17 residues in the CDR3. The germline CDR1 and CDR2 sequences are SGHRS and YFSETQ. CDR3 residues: CASSLVAGEAGDTEAFF. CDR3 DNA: TGCGCCAGCAGCTTGGTGGCAGGTGAGGCGGGGGACACTGAAGCTTTCTTT.

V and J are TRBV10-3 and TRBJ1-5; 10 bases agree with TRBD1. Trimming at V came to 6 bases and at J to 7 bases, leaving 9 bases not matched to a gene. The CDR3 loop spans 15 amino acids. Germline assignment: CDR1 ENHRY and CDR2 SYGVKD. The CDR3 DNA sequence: TGTGCCATCAGAGAAGGGACAGGGGTTGGGCAGCCCCAGCATTTT. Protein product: CAIREGTGVGQPQHF.

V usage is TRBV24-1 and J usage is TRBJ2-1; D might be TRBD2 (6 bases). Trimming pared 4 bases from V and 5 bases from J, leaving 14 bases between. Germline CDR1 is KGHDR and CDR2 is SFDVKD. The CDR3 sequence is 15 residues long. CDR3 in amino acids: CATSEGGGDNNEQFF. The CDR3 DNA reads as TGTGCCACCAGTGAAGGTGGAGGGGATAACAATGAGCAGTTCTTC.

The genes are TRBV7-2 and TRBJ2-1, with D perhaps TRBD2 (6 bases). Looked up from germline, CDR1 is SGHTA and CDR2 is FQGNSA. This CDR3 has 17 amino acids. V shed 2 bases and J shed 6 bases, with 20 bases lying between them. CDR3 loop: CASSLLGGGLSVNEQFF. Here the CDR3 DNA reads TGTGCCAGCAGCTTACTAGGCGGAGGGCTTTCCGTCAATGAGCAGTTCTTC.

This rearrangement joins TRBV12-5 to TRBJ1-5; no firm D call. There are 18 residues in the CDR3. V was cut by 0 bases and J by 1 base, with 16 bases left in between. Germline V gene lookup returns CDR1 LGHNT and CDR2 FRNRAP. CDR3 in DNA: TGTGCTAGTGGTTTGGTCCGGACGTTGTCGGGGAGCAATCAGCCCCAGCATTTT. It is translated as CASGLVRTLSGSNQPQHF.

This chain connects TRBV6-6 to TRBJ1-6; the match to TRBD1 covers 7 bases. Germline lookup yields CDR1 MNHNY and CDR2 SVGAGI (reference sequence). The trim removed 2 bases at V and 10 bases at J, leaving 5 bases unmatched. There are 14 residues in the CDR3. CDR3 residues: CASSYPEDRSPLHF. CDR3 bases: TGTGCCAGCAGTTACCCAGAGGACAGGTCACCCCTCCACTTT.

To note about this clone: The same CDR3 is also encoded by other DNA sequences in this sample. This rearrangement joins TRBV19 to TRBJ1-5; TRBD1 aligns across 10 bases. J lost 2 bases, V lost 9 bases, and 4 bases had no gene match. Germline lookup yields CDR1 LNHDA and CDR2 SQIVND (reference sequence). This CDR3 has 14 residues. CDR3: CASTGTGGNQPQHF. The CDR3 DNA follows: TGTGCCAGCACCGGGACAGGGGGCAATCAGCCCCAGCATTTT. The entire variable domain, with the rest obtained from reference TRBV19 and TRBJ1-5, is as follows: DGGITQSPKYLFRKEGQNVTLSCEQNLNHDAMYWYRQDPGQGLRLIYYSQIVNDFQKGDIAEGYSVSREKKESFPLTVTSAQKNPTAFYLCASTGTGGNQPQHFGDGTRLSIL.

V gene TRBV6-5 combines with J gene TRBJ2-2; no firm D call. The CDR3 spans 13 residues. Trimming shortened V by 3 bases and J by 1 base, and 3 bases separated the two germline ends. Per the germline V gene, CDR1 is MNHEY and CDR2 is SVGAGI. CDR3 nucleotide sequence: TGTGCCAGCAGTTATCAGAACACCGGGGAGCTGTTTTTT. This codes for CASSYQNTGELFF.